This entry describes one T cell receptor beta chain. Its specificity is unknown. The CDR3 consists of 14 residues. Germline-derived CDR1 and CDR2 are LGHNT and FRNRAP. V gave up 6 bases and J gave up 7 bases; unmatched junction bases: 8. This record comes from a study of shared clonotypes between healthy human individuals. In the study overall: Participating donors consisted of a couple of women and a few men aged 18 to 49.

The repertoire was sequenced with immunoSEQ multiplex PCR; TCRdb's copy has only in-frame clones and lacks some. The sample carries some 1.5 million clones, roughly 98% recorded once. Study results and caveats: Clonotypes shared by all four donors outscored non-shared clonotypes in generation probability. Generally, naive subsets (rather than memory subsets) showed larger estimated richness. At large depth, rarefaction still showed sorted-subset sequencing to be incomplete.

V usage is TRBV12-5 and J usage is TRBJ2-5; 10 nucleotides line up with TRBD1. The sample was naive CD4+ T cells sorted from blood. The subset here: CD45RA+ positively selected. This TCR was recovered from a man aged 30 to 39 in good health. The CDR3 loop is CASGPGQGVGTQYF. The CDR3 region has the DNA TGTGCTAGTGGACCAGGACAGGGGGTGGGGACCCAGTACTTC.